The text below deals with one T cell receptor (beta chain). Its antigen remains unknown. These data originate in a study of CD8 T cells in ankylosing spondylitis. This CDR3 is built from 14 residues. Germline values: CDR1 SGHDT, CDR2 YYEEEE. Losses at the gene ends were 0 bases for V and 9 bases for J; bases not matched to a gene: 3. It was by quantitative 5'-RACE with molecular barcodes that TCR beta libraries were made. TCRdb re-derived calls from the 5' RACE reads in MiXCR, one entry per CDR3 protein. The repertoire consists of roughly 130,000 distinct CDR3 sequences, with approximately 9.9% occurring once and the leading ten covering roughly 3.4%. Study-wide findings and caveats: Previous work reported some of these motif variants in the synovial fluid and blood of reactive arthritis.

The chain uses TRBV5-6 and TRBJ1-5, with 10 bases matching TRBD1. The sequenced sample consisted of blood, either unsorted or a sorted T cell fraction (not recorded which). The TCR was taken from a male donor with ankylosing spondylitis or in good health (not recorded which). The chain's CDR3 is CASSLGQGARPQHF. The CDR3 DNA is TGTGCCAGCAGCTTGGGACAGGGGGCAAGGCCCCAGCATTTT.